The following is a T cell receptor (beta chain) sequence with its context. Its antigen is still unknown. The data are from a study of regulatory and conventional T cells in RAG deficiency. Sequencing was performed with immunoSEQ multiplex PCR; in TCRdb, only in-frame clones are kept and a portion is missing. The data show tens of thousands of clones, around 89% seen once. Whole-study findings and limits: Control T-cell subsets had markedly higher Shannon entropy and lower Simpson indices than RAG-deficient patients.

CDR1 LNHNV and CDR2 YYDKDF come from the germline V gene (reference sequence). The V segment lost 1 base and the J segment 2 bases; nucleotides outside the gene matches: 2. The length of the CDR3 is 15 residues. This sample was also put to use in a study of regulatory T cells. That investigation notes: Amplification used 52 TRBV primers and 13 TRBJ primers.

This chain connects TRBV15 to TRBJ2-7; 10 bases map to TRBD1. The clonotype comes from a human donor in good health. The material sequenced was CD8+ T cells sorted from blood. CDR3 region: CATSRAGQGTYEQYF. CDR3 bases: TGTGCCACCAGCAGAGCGGGACAGGGGACCTACGAGCAGTACTTC.